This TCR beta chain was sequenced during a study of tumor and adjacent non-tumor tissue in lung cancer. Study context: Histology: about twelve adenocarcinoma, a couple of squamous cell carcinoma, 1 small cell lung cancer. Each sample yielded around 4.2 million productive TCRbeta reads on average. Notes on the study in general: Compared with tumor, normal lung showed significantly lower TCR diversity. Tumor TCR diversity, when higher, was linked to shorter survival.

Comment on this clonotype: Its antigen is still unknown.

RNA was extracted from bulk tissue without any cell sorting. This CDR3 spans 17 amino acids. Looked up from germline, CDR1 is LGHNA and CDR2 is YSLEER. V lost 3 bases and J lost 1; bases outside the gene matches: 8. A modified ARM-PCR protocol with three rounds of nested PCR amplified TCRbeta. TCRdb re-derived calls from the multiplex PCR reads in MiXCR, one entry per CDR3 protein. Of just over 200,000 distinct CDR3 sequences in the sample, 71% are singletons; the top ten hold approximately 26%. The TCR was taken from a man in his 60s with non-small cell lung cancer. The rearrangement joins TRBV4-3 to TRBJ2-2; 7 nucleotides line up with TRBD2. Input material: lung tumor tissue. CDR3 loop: CASSHITSDRNTGELFF. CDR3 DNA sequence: TGCGCCAGCAGCCATATCACTAGCGATCGGAACACCGGGGAGCTGTTTTTT.